This T cell receptor (beta chain) came from a study of T cell responses to AZD1222 COVID-19 vaccine. The assay was immunoSEQ multiplex PCR, and TCRdb's table has in-frame clones only and misses some. The sample carries tens of thousands of clones, 80% to 90% recorded once. The CDR3 extends over 15 amino acids. V was clipped by 1 base and J by 7 bases, with 14 bases between them. Germline values: CDR1 SGHVS, CDR2 FQNEAQ. The gene calls are TRBV7-8 and TRBJ2-1; D is possibly TRBD1 or TRBD2 (6 bases each). The sequence was obtained from an adult in good health. Source: peripheral blood, taken on day 0 of AZD1222 vaccination. CDR3 bases: TGTGCCAGCAGCTTAGGCTCCGGGGGCGCAAATGAGCAGTTCTTC. Protein sequence: CASSLGSGGANEQFF.